The rows below give T cell receptor beta chains drawn from one sample of a study of beta chain features in type 1 diabetes. Sequencing used immunoSEQ multiplex PCR; TCRdb keeps in-frame clones, though not all of them. Of 250,000 or so clones in the sample, approximately 15% were seen once. Material: naive CD4+ T cells from blood. These receptors all come from a young man with type 1 diabetes. Both conserved end residues are part of each CDR3. D genes are given only for firm matches. Some rows have no size entry. The others give once, few or many, or a class for an expanded clone.

CDR3 protein,CDR3 DNA,clone size,D gene,V gene,J gene
CATSRDPGNEQFF,TGTGCCACCAGCAGAGATCCGGGCAATGAGCAGTTCTTC,-,-,TRBV15,TRBJ2-1
CSASPGSGYTF,TGCAGTGCTAGTCCTGGGAGTGGCTACACCTTC,few,-,TRBV20-1,TRBJ1-2
CASSLPALSADTQYF,TGTGCCAGCAGCTTGCCGGCCTTGAGCGCAGATACGCAGTATTTT,few,-,TRBV7-9,TRBJ2-3
CASNAGDTQYF,TGTGCCAGCAATGCAGGAGATACGCAGTATTTT,-,-,TRBV27,TRBJ2-3
CASSQELSRETRETQYF,TGTGCCAGCAGCCAAGAGTTGTCGCGGGAGACGAGAGAGACCCAGTACTTC,few,TRBD2,TRBV4-2,TRBJ2-5
CASSLAPGQTNGYTF,TGCGCCAGCAGCTTGGCTCCGGGACAGACTAATGGCTACACCTTC,once,TRBD1,TRBV5-1,TRBJ1-2
CASSLEGTQNRGGEQFF,TGTGCCAGCAGCTTAGAAGGGACACAAAATCGCGGAGGTGAGCAGTTCTTC,-,-,TRBV11-3,TRBJ2-1
CSAKRNYGYTF,TGCAGTGCTAAGAGAAACTATGGCTACACCTTC,-,-,TRBV20-1,TRBJ1-2
CASSAIQGGETQYF,TGTGCCAGCAGCGCTATACAGGGGGGAGAGACCCAGTACTTC,-,TRBD1,TRBV6-6,TRBJ2-5
CASSFRTGPYEQYF,TGCGCCAGCAGCTTCAGGACAGGGCCCTACGAGCAGTACTTC,-,TRBD1,TRBV5-1,TRBJ2-7
CATSRGDRVDYEQYF,TGTGCCACCAGCAGAGGGGACAGGGTTGACTACGAGCAGTACTTC,few,TRBD1,TRBV15,TRBJ2-7
CASSQGSLWNEQFF,TGTGCCAGCAGCCAGGGGTCCCTTTGGAATGAGCAGTTCTTC,few,-,TRBV9,TRBJ2-1
CASSQGRRGQFF,TGTGCCAGCAGCCAAGGTCGTCGAGGGCAGTTCTTC,few,-,TRBV11-2,TRBJ2-1
CACVNRDRSSYEQYF,TGTGCCTGTGTAAACCGGGACAGATCTTCCTACGAGCAGTACTTC,few,TRBD1,TRBV30,TRBJ2-7
CASSYRSGRAEETQYF,TGTGCCAGCAGTTATCGTAGCGGGAGGGCCGAAGAGACCCAGTACTTC,few,TRBD2,TRBV6-6,TRBJ2-5
CASSIPRGETQYF,TGTGCCAGTAGTATACCCAGGGGCGAGACCCAGTACTTC,few,-,TRBV19,TRBJ2-5
CASSDGLAGETQYF,TGTGCCAGCAGTGATGGTCTAGCGGGTGAGACCCAGTACTTC,few,TRBD2,TRBV2,TRBJ2-5
CSVLVPFRGTNTEAFF,TGCAGCGTCCTGGTACCCTTCAGGGGGACCAACACTGAAGCTTTCTTT,few,TRBD1,TRBV29-1,TRBJ1-1
CASSDLAGGPQTQYF,TGTGCCAGCAGCGATTTAGCGGGAGGGCCTCAGACCCAGTACTTC,few,TRBD2,TRBV11-1,TRBJ2-5
CASSSPLAGYQETQYF,TGTGCCAGCAGCTCCCCACTAGCGGGATACCAAGAGACCCAGTACTTC,few,TRBD2,TRBV7-9,TRBJ2-5
CASSLDRGSYNEQFF,TGTGCCAGCAGCTTAGACAGGGGGTCCTACAATGAGCAGTTCTTC,-,TRBD1,TRBV5-4,TRBJ2-1
CASSEQIYGYTF,TGTGCCAGCAGTGAACAGATCTATGGCTACACCTTC,-,-,TRBV2,TRBJ1-2
CASSFAQGFNAGYTF,TGTGCCAGCAGCTTCGCACAGGGGTTTAACGCCGGCTACACCTTC,few,TRBD1,TRBV5-4,TRBJ1-2